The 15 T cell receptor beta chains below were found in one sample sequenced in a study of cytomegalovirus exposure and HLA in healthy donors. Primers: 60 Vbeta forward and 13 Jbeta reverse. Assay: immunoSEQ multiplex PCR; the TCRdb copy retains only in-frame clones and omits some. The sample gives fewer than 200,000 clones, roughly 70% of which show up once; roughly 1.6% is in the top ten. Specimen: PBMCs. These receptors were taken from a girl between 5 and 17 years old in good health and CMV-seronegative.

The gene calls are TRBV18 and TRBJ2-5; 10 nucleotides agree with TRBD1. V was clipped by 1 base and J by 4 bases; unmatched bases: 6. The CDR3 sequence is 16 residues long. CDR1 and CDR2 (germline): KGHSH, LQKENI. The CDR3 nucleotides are TGTGCCAGCTCACCACGGACAGGGGGGTTTGGAGAGACCCAGTACTTC. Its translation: CASSPRTGGFGETQYF.

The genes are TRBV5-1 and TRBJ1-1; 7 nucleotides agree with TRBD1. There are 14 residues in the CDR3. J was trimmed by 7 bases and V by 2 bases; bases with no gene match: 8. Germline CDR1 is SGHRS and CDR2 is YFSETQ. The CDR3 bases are TGCGCCAGCAGCTTCGGGGACAGCAATCTTGAAGCTTTCTTT. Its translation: CASSFGDSNLEAFF.

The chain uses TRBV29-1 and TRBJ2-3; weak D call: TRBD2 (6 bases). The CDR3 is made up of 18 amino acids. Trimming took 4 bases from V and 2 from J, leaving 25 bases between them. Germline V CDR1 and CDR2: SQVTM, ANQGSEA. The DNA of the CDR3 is TGCAGCGTTGTGTTTCCTGTGGGACTCTCTTTTTCCACAGATACGCAGTATTTT. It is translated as CSVVFPVGLSFSTDTQYF.

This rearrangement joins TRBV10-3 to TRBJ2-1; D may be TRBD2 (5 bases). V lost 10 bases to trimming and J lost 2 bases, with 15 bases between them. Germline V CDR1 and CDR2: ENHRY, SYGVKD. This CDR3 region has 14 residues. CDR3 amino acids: CASHPSGAYNEQFF. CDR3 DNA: TGTGCCAGTCATCCTTCCGGGGCCTACAATGAGCAGTTCTTC.

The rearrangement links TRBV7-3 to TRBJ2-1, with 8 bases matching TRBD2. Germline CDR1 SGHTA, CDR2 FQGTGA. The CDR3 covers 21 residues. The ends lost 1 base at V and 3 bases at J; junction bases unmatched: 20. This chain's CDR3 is CASSLSPPPGLGSHFYNEQFF. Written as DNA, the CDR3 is TGTGCCAGCAGCTTAAGCCCCCCACCGGGACTAGGTAGTCACTTCTACAATGAGCAGTTCTTC. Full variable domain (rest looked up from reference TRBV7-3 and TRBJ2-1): GAGVSQTPSNKVTEKGKYVELRCDPISGHTALYWYRQSLGQGPEFLIYFQGTGAADDSGLPNDRFFAVRPEGSVSTLKIQRTERGDSAVYLCASSLSPPPGLGSHFYNEQFFGPGTRLTVL.

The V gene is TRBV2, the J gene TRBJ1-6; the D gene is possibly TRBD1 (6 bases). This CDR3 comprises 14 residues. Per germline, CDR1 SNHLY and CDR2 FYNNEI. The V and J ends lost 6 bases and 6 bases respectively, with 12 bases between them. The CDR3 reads CASSENRANSPLHF. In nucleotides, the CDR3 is TGTGCCAGCAGCGAGAACAGGGCTAATTCACCCCTCCACTTT.

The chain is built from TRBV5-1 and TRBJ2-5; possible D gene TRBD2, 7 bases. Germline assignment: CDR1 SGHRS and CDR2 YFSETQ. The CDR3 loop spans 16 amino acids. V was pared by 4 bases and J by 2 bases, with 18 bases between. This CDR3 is CASSPGALAVQETQYF. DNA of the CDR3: TGCGCCAGCAGCCCAGGGGCCCTAGCGGTACAAGAGACCCAGTACTTC.

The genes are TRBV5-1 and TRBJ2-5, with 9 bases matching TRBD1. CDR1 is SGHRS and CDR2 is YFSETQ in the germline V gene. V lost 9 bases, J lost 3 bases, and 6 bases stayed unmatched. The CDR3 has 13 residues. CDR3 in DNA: TGCGCCACCGGGACAGGGATGGAAGAGACCCAGTACTTC. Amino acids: CATGTGMEETQYF.

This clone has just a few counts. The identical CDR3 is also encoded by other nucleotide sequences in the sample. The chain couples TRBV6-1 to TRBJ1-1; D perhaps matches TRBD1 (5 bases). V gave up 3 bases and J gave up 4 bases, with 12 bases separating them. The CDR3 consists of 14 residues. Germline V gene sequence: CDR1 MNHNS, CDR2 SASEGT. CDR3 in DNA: TGTGCCAGCAGTGACAGGGCTGGTGCCACTGAAGCTTTCTTT. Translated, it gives CASSDRAGATEAFF.

CDR3 sequence reads: CASSLAADSYSNQPQHF. The CDR3 bases are TGTGCCAGCAGCTTGGCGGCAGACTCTTATAGCAATCAGCCCCAGCATTTT. The chain combines TRBV5-8 with TRBJ1-5; D ambiguous. Germline V lookup: CDR1 SGHTS, CDR2 YDEGEE. Trimming took off 0 bases at V and 0 bases at J, with 13 bases between the two ends. The CDR3 is made up of 17 amino acids.

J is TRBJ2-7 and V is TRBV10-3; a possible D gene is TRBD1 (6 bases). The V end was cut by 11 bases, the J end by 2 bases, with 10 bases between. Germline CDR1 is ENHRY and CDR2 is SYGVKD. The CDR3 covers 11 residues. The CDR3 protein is CAAGTTYEQYF. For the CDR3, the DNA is TGTGCCGCCGGGACAACCTACGAGCAGTACTTC.

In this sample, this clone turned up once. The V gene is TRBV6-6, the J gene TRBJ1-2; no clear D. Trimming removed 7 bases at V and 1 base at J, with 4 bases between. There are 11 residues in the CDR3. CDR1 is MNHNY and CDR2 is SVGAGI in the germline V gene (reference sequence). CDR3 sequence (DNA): TGTGCCAGCACGGTTAACTATGGCTACACCTTC. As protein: CASTVNYGYTF.

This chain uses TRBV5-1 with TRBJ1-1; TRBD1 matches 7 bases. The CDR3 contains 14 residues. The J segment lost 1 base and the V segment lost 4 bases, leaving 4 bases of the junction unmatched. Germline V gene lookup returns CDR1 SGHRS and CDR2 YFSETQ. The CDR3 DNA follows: TGCGCCAGCAGCGGGGACAGTACGAACACTGAAGCTTTCTTT. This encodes CASSGDSTNTEAFF.

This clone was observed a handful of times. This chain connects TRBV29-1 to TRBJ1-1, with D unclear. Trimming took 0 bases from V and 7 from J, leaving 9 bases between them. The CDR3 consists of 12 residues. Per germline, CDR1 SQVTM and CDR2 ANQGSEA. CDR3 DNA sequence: TGCAGCGTTGAAGAGGGCGCGAGTGAAGCTTTCTTT. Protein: CSVEEGASEAFF.

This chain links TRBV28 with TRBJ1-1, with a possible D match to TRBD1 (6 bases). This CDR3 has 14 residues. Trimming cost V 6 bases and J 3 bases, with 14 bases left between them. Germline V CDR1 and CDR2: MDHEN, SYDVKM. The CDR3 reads CASSWGGLDTEAFF. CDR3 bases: TGTGCCAGCAGCTGGGGGGGCTTGGACACTGAAGCTTTCTTT.